The 9 T cell receptor beta chains below were found in one sample sequenced in a study of blood T cell repertoires in COVID-19. The data were produced by immunoSEQ multiplex PCR, yet TCRdb's version contains in-frame clones alone and is incomplete. The data show 180,000 or so clones, 70% to 90% seen once. The sample comprised peripheral blood. These TCRs come from a man between 60 and 70 years old with acute or convalescent COVID-19.

The chain has TRBV19 and TRBJ1-2; TRBD1 matches 9 bases. Germline CDR1 reads LNHDA; CDR2 reads SQIVND (reference sequence). The CDR3 is 15 residues long. The V segment lost 8 bases and the J segment 4 bases; nucleotides outside the gene matches: 11. The CDR3 nucleotides are TGTGCCAGTGGGGTTCCGGACAGGGGATTCTATGGCTACACCTTC. The encoded protein is CASGVPDRGFYGYTF.

This chain links TRBV2 with TRBJ2-1, with TRBD2 matching over 9 bases. There are 15 residues in the CDR3. V trimming: 7 bases; J trimming: 6 bases; junction bases outside the gene matches: 10. Germline CDR1 SNHLY, CDR2 FYNNEI. The CDR3 sequence is CASKRVAGVVNEQFF. The CDR3 DNA follows: TGTGCCAGCAAGAGAGTAGCGGGAGTAGTCAATGAGCAGTTCTTC. The complete variable domain, with remaining parts taken from reference TRBV2 and TRBJ2-1, reads EPEVTQTPSHQVTQMGQEVILRCVPISNHLYFYWYRQILGQKVEFLVSFYNNEISEKSEIFDDQFSVERPDGSNFTLKIRSTKLEDSAMYFCASKRVAGVVNEQFFGPGTRLTVL.

For this clone: At the DNA level, this CDR3 is encoded by other sequences in the same sample as well. The chain carries TRBV30 and TRBJ1-5; D ambiguous. The CDR3 is made up of 12 amino acids. Trimming left V 0 bases short and J 6 bases short, with 6 bases between. Germline values: CDR1 GTSNPN, CDR2 SVGIG (reference sequence). The CDR3 loop reads CAWSVRGQPQHF. The CDR3 bases are TGTGCCTGGAGTGTACGGGGTCAGCCCCAGCATTTT.

The chain recombines TRBV19 with TRBJ1-5; D gene unclear. Trimming took 2 bases from V and 7 from J, leaving 12 bases between them. CDR3 size: 14 residues. The germline CDR1 and CDR2 sequences are LNHDA and SQIVND (reference sequence). The CDR3 DNA is TGTGCCAGTAGTATAAGGCTGAACGGGCAGCCCCAGCATTTT. Translated: CASSIRLNGQPQHF.

For this clone: The same CDR3 arises from other DNA sequences in this sample as well. The chain couples TRBV2 to TRBJ1-1; 10 bases are shared with TRBD1. Trimming removed 6 bases from V and 3 bases from J; junction bases left unmatched: 1. CDR1 and CDR2 (germline): SNHLY, FYNNEI. The CDR3 is 13 residues long. The CDR3 nucleotides read TGTGCCAGCAGCGGGACAGGGGACACTGAAGCTTTCTTT. Translating gives CASSGTGDTEAFF.

This clone was seen only a few times. Other DNA sequences of this sample code for an identical CDR3. This chain links TRBV7-3 with TRBJ2-2, with TRBD2 identical over 8 bases. Germline loops: CDR1 SGHTA, CDR2 FQGTGA. With 2 bases clipped from V and 4 bases from J, the junction kept 3 bases outside the gene matches. CDR3 length: 15 residues. The CDR3 bases are TGTGCCAGCAGCTTAGGTCTAGCGGGCACCGGGGAGCTGTTTTTT. Encoded protein: CASSLGLAGTGELFF.

The chain joins TRBV9 to TRBJ2-1; 13 bases are shared with TRBD2. V shed 3 bases and J 9 bases; nucleotides not matched to a gene: 6. Germline V gene lookup returns CDR1 SGDLS and CDR2 YYNGEE. This CDR3 region has 15 residues. The CDR3 DNA reads TGTGCCAGCAGCGCCCGGACTAGCGGGAGCGGTGAGCAGTTCTTC. It translates to CASSARTSGSGEQFF.

The rearrangement links TRBV5-1 to TRBJ1-5; unclear D gene. V lost 1 base and J 0 bases, leaving 8 bases between the germline ends. The CDR3 sequence is 15 residues long. CDR1 is SGHRS, CDR2 YFSETQ, per germline. The CDR3 sequence is CASSLYGNSNQPQHF. Here the CDR3 DNA reads TGCGCCAGCAGCTTGTACGGTAATAGCAATCAGCCCCAGCATTTT.

The V and J genes are TRBV6-2 or TRBV6-3 and TRBJ1-4, with D hard to call. This CDR3 spans 13 amino acids. CDR1 is MNHEY and CDR2 is SVGEGT in the germline V gene. V dropped 5 bases and J dropped 11 bases, with 15 bases sitting between them. CDR3 sequence (DNA): TGTGCCAGCAGTCTAGAGTCGGGTCGTAAACTGTTTTTT. Protein sequence: CASSLESGRKLFF.